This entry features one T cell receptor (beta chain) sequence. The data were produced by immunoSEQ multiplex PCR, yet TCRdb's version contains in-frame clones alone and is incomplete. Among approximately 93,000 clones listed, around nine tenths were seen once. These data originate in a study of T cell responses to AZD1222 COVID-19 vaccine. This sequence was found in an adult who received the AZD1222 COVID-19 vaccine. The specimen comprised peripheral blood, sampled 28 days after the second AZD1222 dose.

The CDR3 region is CASSSAGVDTDTQYF. The CDR3 DNA sequence: TGTGCCAGCAGCTCAGCGGGGGTAGACACAGATACGCAGTATTTT. The gene calls are TRBV11-3 and TRBJ2-3, with 8 bases lining up with TRBD2. Per germline, CDR1 SGHNT and CDR2 YENEEA. This CDR3 region has 15 residues. The V segment lost 4 bases and the J segment 2 bases; nucleotides outside the gene matches: 5.